These 8 T cell receptor beta chains came from one sample sequenced in a study of T cell repertoires in cytomegalovirus infection. MiXCR, run by TCRdb on the reads, gives a single entry per CDR3 protein. The sample has around 530,000 distinct CDR3 sequences, around 27% seen once. Sequencing was done on a sample of PBMCs. The receptor source for this set is a human donor in good health (CMV status not recorded). Some clones in this sample may be carry-over from other donors' samples.

With regard to this clonotype: Mismatch with germline at one junction end may stem from a read error. The DNA for the CDR3 is TGTGCCAGCAGCTTGGATGAGGGTTGGGGGAGCTCCTATAATTCACCCCTACACTTT. Amino acids: CASSLDEGWGSSYNSPLHF. The rearrangement uses TRBV7-8 and TRBJ1-6; weak D call: TRBD1 (5 bases). CDR1 and CDR2 (germline): SGHVS, FQNEAQ. The CDR3 extends over 19 amino acids.

The chain uses TRBV11-3 and TRBJ1-5; 7 bases are a match to TRBD1. Germline CDR1 SGHNT, CDR2 YENEEA. This CDR3 has 19 residues. Trimming removed 4 bases from V and 3 bases from J; junction bases left unmatched: 18. CDR3 DNA sequence: TGTGCCAGCAGCTCCGTTCTTTTGTACCAGGGGGTGATCAATCAGCCCCAGCATTTT. Protein product: CASSSVLLYQGVINQPQHF.

V gene TRBV6-8 combines with J gene TRBJ1-6; 9 positions agree with TRBD1. V gave up 4 bases and J gave up 6 bases; unmatched junction bases: 7. The CDR3 spans 16 residues. Germline-derived CDR1 and CDR2 are MNHGY and SAAAGT. DNA of the CDR3: TGTGCCAGCAGTTCAACAGGGGGCCTGGGTAATTCACCCCTCCACTTT. It yields the protein CASSSTGGLGNSPLHF.

This clonotype was seen once. The J gene is TRBJ1-6, the V gene TRBV2; D remains unclear. Germline V lookup: CDR1 SNHLY, CDR2 FYNNEI. The CDR3 has 14 residues. Trimming removed 3 bases at V and 5 bases at J, with 8 bases between. CDR3 residues: CASSDLTHNSPLHF. DNA for the CDR3: TGTGCCAGCAGTGACCTCACACATAATTCACCCCTCCACTTT.

Only a few counts were recorded for this clonotype. V usage is TRBV12-3 or TRBV12-4 and J usage is TRBJ1-1; D remains unclear. The CDR3 is 11 amino acids. The V gene lost 9 bases and the J gene lost 3 bases, with 8 bases spanning the gap. The chain's CDR3 is CASGWDTEAFF. DNA for the CDR3: TGTGCCAGTGGTTGGGACACTGAAGCTTTCTTT.

The V gene is TRBV28, the J gene TRBJ2-7; possible D gene TRBD1, 6 bases. V shed 6 bases and J shed 5 bases, with 11 bases lying between them. Germline V gene data show CDR1 as MDHEN and CDR2 as SYDVKM. There are 12 residues in the CDR3. The CDR3 is CASRQGLDEQYF. The DNA of the CDR3 is TGTGCCAGCAGGCAGGGGCTCGACGAGCAGTACTTC.

This rearrangement joins TRBV7-6 to TRBJ1-4, with TRBD1 as a possible D gene (5 bases). Germline V gives CDR1 SGHVS, CDR2 FNYEAQ. V lost 8 bases and J 5 bases, leaving 18 bases between the germline ends. The CDR3 contains 15 residues. The CDR3 DNA is TGTGCCAGCTTACAGGTGGGAGCGCAGAATGAAAAACTGTTTTTT. The encoded protein is CASLQVGAQNEKLFF.

This clonotype has ten or more counts. The chain couples TRBV28 to TRBJ2-1, with D unresolved. The germline V gene encodes CDR1 MDHEN and CDR2 SYDVKM. The germline V and J ends were trimmed by 3 bases and 0 bases, with 9 bases remaining between them. The CDR3 covers 15 residues. The CDR3 sequence is CASSFFGNSYNEQFF. DNA for the CDR3: TGTGCCAGCAGTTTTTTCGGAAACTCCTACAATGAGCAGTTCTTC.